This TCR beta chain was recovered during a study of beta chain features in type 1 diabetes. General observations from the study: PCR might preferentially amplify shorter templates, equally in patients and controls.

The sequenced template was cDNA made from the entire isolated RNA. Data came from immunoSEQ multiplex PCR; TCRdb stores just in-frame clones and leaves some out. The sample records under 450,000 clones, about 15% being singletons. This clone showed up just a few times. Antigen: not known. Per the germline V gene, CDR1 is MGHRA and CDR2 is YSYEKL. This CDR3 region has 18 residues. The ends lost 4 bases at V and 4 bases at J; junction bases unmatched: 12. This clonotype originated in a woman under 30 in good health. The sample consisted of naive CD4+ T cells from blood. The chain has TRBV4-1 and TRBJ2-5, with 13 bases aligning to TRBD2. DNA for the CDR3: TGCGCCAGCAGCCCTGCGGGACTAGCGGGAAAGGTATCAGAGACCCAGTACTTC. It translates to CASSPAGLAGKVSETQYF.